Below, 27 T cell receptor beta chains from the same sample are listed, as sequenced in a study of blood T cell repertoires in COVID-19. The data were produced by immunoSEQ multiplex PCR, yet TCRdb's version contains in-frame clones alone and is incomplete. The repertoire has about 120,000 clones, less than 90% of them found once; the top ten carry about 2.1%. The sequenced material came from peripheral blood. These receptors all stem from a man younger than 45 with acute or convalescent COVID-19.

The CDR3 loop is CASSFDRDSYNEQFF. The CDR3 DNA is TGTGCCAGCAGCTTCGACAGGGACTCCTACAATGAGCAGTTCTTC. The J gene is TRBJ2-1, the V gene TRBV7-3, with 7 bases that match TRBD1. CDR3 size: 15 residues. The ends lost 3 bases at V and 0 bases at J; junction bases unmatched: 2. Germline CDR1 reads SGHTA; CDR2 reads FQGTGA.

The V gene is TRBV19, the J gene TRBJ2-5, with 14 bases fitting TRBD2. Trimming at V came to 4 bases and at J to 4 bases, leaving 5 bases not matched to a gene. This CDR3 is built from 16 residues. The germline CDR1 and CDR2 sequences are LNHDA and SQIVND (reference sequence). The CDR3 protein is CASSTGLAGGVETQYF. CDR3 bases: TGTGCCAGTAGTACTGGACTAGCGGGGGGCGTAGAGACCCAGTACTTC. Complete variable domain (other parts from reference TRBV19 and TRBJ2-5): DGGITQSPKYLFRKEGQNVTLSCEQNLNHDAMYWYRQDPGQGLRLIYYSQIVNDFQKGDIAEGYSVSREKKESFPLTVTSAQKNPTAFYLCASSTGLAGGVETQYFGPGTRLLVL.

This chain connects TRBV30 to TRBJ2-2; TRBD2 is a possible D gene (5 bases). Germline assignment: CDR1 GTSNPN and CDR2 SVGIG (reference sequence). CDR3 length: 13 amino acids. V was pared by 3 bases and J by 4 bases, with 9 bases between. The CDR3 DNA is TGTGCCTGGAGCCGCGGACTCACCGGGGAGCTGTTTTTT. Amino acid sequence: CAWSRGLTGELFF.

This rearrangement joins TRBV5-1 to TRBJ1-1; D remains ambiguous. V shed 0 bases and J shed 2 bases, with 5 bases lying between them. The CDR3 contains 13 residues. Germline values: CDR1 SGHRS, CDR2 YFSETQ. The CDR3 loop is CASSLDRNTEAFF. For the CDR3, the DNA is TGCGCCAGCAGCTTGGACAGAAACACTGAAGCTTTCTTT. Complete variable domain (other parts from reference TRBV5-1 and TRBJ1-1): KAGVTQTPRYLIKTRGQQVTLSCSPISGHRSVSWYQQTPGQGLQFLFEYFSETQRNKGNFPGRFSGRQFSNSRSEMNVSTLELGDSALYLCASSLDRNTEAFFGQGTRLTVV.

This chain joins TRBV29-1 and TRBJ2-1; possible D gene TRBD2, 6 bases. The ends were cut back, 4 bases at V and 1 base at J, with 8 bases in the middle. The germline V gene has CDR1 SQVTM and CDR2 ANQGSEA. This CDR3 contains 13 residues. The CDR3 DNA reads as TGCAGCGTTGTTGGGGGGTCCTACAATGAGCAGTTCTTC. This translates into CSVVGGSYNEQFF.

The chain's CDR3 is CASSKSASGRPYEQYV. The DNA of the CDR3 is TGTGCCAGCAGCAAATCTGCCAGCGGGAGGCCTTACGAGCAGTACGTC. The chain couples TRBV21-1 to TRBJ2-7; the DNA was not compared with TRBD2, the D call given in the table. TRBV21-1 is classified as a pseudogene. CDR3 length: 16 amino acids.

This chain connects TRBV6-5 to TRBJ1-1, with D unclear. V was trimmed by 7 bases and J by 1 base, leaving 4 bases between them. There are 11 residues in the CDR3. The germline V gene encodes CDR1 MNHEY and CDR2 SVGAGI. The CDR3 nucleotides are TGTGCCAGCACTAAGAACACTGAAGCTTTCTTT. Amino acid sequence: CASTKNTEAFF.

This chain uses TRBV19 with TRBJ2-1; tentative D call: TRBD1 (5 bases). Per the germline V gene, CDR1 is LNHDA and CDR2 is SQIVND (reference sequence). The CDR3 loop spans 15 amino acids. V shed 3 bases and J shed 4 bases, with 13 bases lying between them. The CDR3: CASSIFYQGYNEQFF. The CDR3 DNA is TGTGCCAGTAGTATCTTTTATCAGGGATACAATGAGCAGTTCTTC.

Only one count was recorded for this clone. The chain employs TRBV28 and TRBJ1-2, with 7 bases aligning to TRBD1. There are 14 residues in the CDR3. J gave up 4 bases and V 7 bases, and 9 bases lay outside the gene matches. The germline V gene has CDR1 MDHEN and CDR2 SYDVKM. CDR3 loop: CASTPQGGVYGYTF. For the CDR3, the DNA is TGTGCCAGCACTCCTCAGGGGGGCGTCTATGGCTACACCTTC.

This sequence joins TRBV29-1 and TRBJ2-1; possibly TRBD1 for D (6 bases). The CDR3 is made up of 14 amino acids. Germline V gene lookup returns CDR1 SQVTM and CDR2 ANQGSEA. V lost 0 bases, J lost 9 bases, and 15 bases lay in between. CDR3 sequence: CSVEENSRGGEQFF. CDR3 nucleotide sequence: TGCAGCGTTGAAGAAAACTCCAGGGGCGGTGAGCAGTTCTTC.

For the CDR3, the DNA is TGTGCCAGCAGTTTAAGGGGACAGGGGGATGGCTACACCTTC. Translation: CASSLRGQGDGYTF. The genes are TRBV27 and TRBJ1-2; 11 positions match TRBD1. The V and J ends lost 2 bases and 6 bases, in that order; junction bases with no gene match: 2. This CDR3 has 14 residues. The germline V gene has CDR1 MNHEY and CDR2 SMNVEV (reference sequence).

V and J are TRBV6-1 and TRBJ2-5; 10 nucleotides agree with TRBD1. V dropped 2 bases and J dropped 5; count of bases not matched to a gene: 11. Germline values: CDR1 MNHNS, CDR2 SASEGT. The CDR3 sequence is 17 residues long. CDR3 protein: CASSESWRQGARETQYF. DNA for the CDR3: TGTGCCAGCAGTGAAAGTTGGAGACAGGGGGCGCGGGAGACCCAGTACTTC.

This clone was seen a handful of times. In DNA form, the CDR3 reads TGTGCCAGCAGCCAACAGGGGGCTAGCAAAAACATTCAGTACTTC. Its translation is CASSQQGASKNIQYF. V is TRBV4-2 and J is TRBJ2-4; 8 bases map to TRBD1. V lost 2 bases, J lost 3 bases, and 3 bases stayed unmatched. Germline values: CDR1 LGHNA, CDR2 YNFKEQ. The CDR3 spans 15 residues.

J is TRBJ2-3 and V is TRBV7-2; TRBD2 matches 8 bases. The CDR3 covers 16 residues. From germline, CDR1 is SGHTA and CDR2 FQGNSA. Trimming took 3 bases from V and 3 from J; bases not matched to a gene: 8. CDR3 coding DNA: TGTGCCAGCAGCTTCAACGGGGGGGCTTCAACAGATACGCAGTATTTT. It encodes CASSFNGGASTDTQYF.

The chain combines TRBV25-1 with TRBJ1-5; no definite D call. The CDR3 covers 13 residues. The germline V and J ends were trimmed by 0 bases and 10 bases, with 10 bases remaining between them. Germline CDR1 is MGHDK and CDR2 is SYGVNS. The CDR3 DNA sequence: TGTGCCAGCAGTGAATATGGGAGAGGACCCCAGCATTTT. It codes for CASSEYGRGPQHF.

The rearrangement uses TRBV7-9 and TRBJ1-2; 9 bases map to TRBD1. The junction had 4 bases not matched to a gene; V was cut back by 4 bases and J by 7 bases. Per the germline V gene, CDR1 is SEHNR and CDR2 is FQNEAQ (reference sequence). CDR3 length equals 13 residues. The CDR3 protein is CASSSDRGGGYTF. The CDR3 bases are TGTGCCAGCAGCTCGGACAGGGGCGGTGGCTACACCTTC.

The J gene is TRBJ2-2, the V gene TRBV27; D unclear. The CDR3 sequence is 15 residues long. Trimming cost V 5 bases and J 5 bases, with 15 bases left between them. Germline CDR1 and CDR2: MNHEY and SMNVEV (reference sequence). The CDR3 reads CASSARAAATGELFF. DNA of the CDR3: TGTGCCAGCAGTGCTAGAGCAGCCGCTACCGGGGAGCTGTTTTTT.

V is TRBV15 and J is TRBJ1-1; D might be TRBD1 (6 bases). The germline V gene encodes CDR1 LNHNV and CDR2 YYDKDF (reference sequence). The CDR3 contains 17 residues. The V end lost 2 bases, the J end lost 3 bases, and 19 bases lay between the germline ends. The CDR3 is CATSRPDFWGQDTEAFF. The CDR3 DNA is TGTGCCACCAGCAGACCTGATTTTTGGGGGCAGGACACTGAAGCTTTCTTT.

V is TRBV6-5 and J is TRBJ1-2; D call uncertain. The germline gives CDR1 MNHEY, CDR2 SVGAGI. The CDR3 length is 15 residues. Trimming cost V 3 bases and J 0 bases, with 11 bases left between them. The CDR3 coding sequence is TGTGCCAGCAGTTATCTCCCCGTAACTAACTATGGCTACACCTTC. Its protein product is CASSYLPVTNYGYTF.

Points on this clone: The same CDR3 is also encoded by other DNA sequences in this sample. The chain combines TRBV6-5 with TRBJ1-2, with 9 bases fitting TRBD1. With V trimmed by 4 bases and J by 6 bases, 3 bases remained unmatched. CDR1 is MNHEY, CDR2 SVGAGI, per germline. The CDR3 is 13 amino acids. CDR3 DNA sequence: TGTGCCAGCAGTTCACAGGGGGCGGATGGCTACACCTTC. Protein product: CASSSQGADGYTF.

The CDR3 DNA follows: TGTGCCAGCTGTCGGGGCGAGCAGTACGTC. Protein product: CASCRGEQYV. The chain has TRBV6-5 and TRBJ2-7; D perhaps matches TRBD2 (5 bases). CDR3 size: 10 residues. Trimming left V 8 bases short and J 6 bases short, with 8 bases between. CDR1 is MNHEY, CDR2 SVGAGI, per germline.

V usage is TRBV7-9 and J usage is TRBJ2-2; D is undetermined. V lost 1 base and J 1 base, leaving 10 bases between the germline ends. CDR3 length: 16 residues. Germline assignment: CDR1 SEHNR and CDR2 FQNEAQ (reference sequence). CDR3 nucleotides: TGTGCCAGCAGCTTAGTAGGCGGCCAGAACACCGGGGAGCTGTTTTTT. Translated, it gives CASSLVGGQNTGELFF.

The chain uses TRBV30 and TRBJ1-6; D is perhaps TRBD1 (6 bases). This CDR3 is 15 amino acids long. Trimming stripped 0 bases from V and 6 bases from J, with 12 bases between. Germline V gene data show CDR1 as GTSNPN and CDR2 as SVGIG (reference sequence). The CDR3 coding sequence is TGTGCCTGGAGTGTCGGGACACTCGTTAATTCACCCCTCCACTTT. Protein: CAWSVGTLVNSPLHF.

J is TRBJ2-5 and V is TRBV7-9; D possibly corresponds to TRBD2 (5 bases). V lost 5 bases and J lost 4, with 23 bases in between. The CDR3 extends over 17 amino acids. Germline V gives CDR1 SEHNR, CDR2 FQNEAQ (reference sequence). This CDR3 reads CASSHPDYRLPPETQYF. CDR3 DNA sequence: TGTGCCAGCAGCCACCCAGACTATCGACTCCCTCCAGAGACCCAGTACTTC. The full variable domain, with the rest looked up from reference TRBV7-9 and TRBJ2-5, is DTGVSQNPRHKITKRGQNVTFRCDPISEHNRLYWYRQTLGQGPEFLTYFQNEAQLEKSRLLSDRFSAERPKGSFSTLEIQRTEQGDSAMYLCASSHPDYRLPPETQYFGPGTRLLVL.

The chain combines TRBV27 with TRBJ1-4; D is unclear. This CDR3 has 15 amino acids. In germline, CDR1 is MNHEY, CDR2 SMNVEV (reference sequence). Trimming cost V 2 bases and J 3 bases, with 10 bases left between them. The CDR3 DNA sequence: TGTGCCAGCAGTTTACGCGGGTTCGCTAATGAAAAACTGTTTTTT. This encodes CASSLRGFANEKLFF.

The chain links TRBV7-2 to TRBJ2-2; TRBD2 is a possible D gene (5 bases). Trimming shortened V by 2 bases and J by 4 bases, and 11 bases separated the two germline ends. CDR3 size: 15 residues. Germline V CDR1 and CDR2: SGHTA, FQGNSA. For the CDR3, the DNA is TGTGCCAGCAGCTTAAGCCCGGGGAGCACCGGGGAGCTGTTTTTT. It codes for CASSLSPGSTGELFF.

The rearrangement uses TRBV30 and TRBJ1-6, with D perhaps TRBD1 (6 bases). The ends were cut back, 7 bases at V and 10 bases at J, with 14 bases in the middle. CDR3 length: 12 residues. The germline CDR1 and CDR2 sequences are GTSNPN and SVGIG (reference sequence). The CDR3 DNA is TGTGCCTCCGCGGGGGCTGTGTCACCCCTCCACTTT. Translating gives CASAGAVSPLHF.